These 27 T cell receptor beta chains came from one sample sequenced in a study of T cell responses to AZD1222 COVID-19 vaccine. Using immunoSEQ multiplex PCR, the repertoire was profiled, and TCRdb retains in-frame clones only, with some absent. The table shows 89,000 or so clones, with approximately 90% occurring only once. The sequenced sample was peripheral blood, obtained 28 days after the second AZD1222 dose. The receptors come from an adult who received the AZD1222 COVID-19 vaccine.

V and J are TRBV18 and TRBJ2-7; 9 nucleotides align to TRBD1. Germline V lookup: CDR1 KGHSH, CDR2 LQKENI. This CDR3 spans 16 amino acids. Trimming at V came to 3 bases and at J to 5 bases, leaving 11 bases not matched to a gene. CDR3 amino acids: CASSPNRGQGMHEQYF. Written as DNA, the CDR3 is TGTGCCAGCTCACCGAATCGGGGACAGGGAATGCACGAGCAGTACTTC.

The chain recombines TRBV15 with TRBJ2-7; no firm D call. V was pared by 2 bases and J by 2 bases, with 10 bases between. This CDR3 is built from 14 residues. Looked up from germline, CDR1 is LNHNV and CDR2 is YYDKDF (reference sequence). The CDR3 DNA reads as TGTGCCACCAGCAGAAACGTCGTGACCTACGAGCAGTACTTC. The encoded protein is CATSRNVVTYEQYF.

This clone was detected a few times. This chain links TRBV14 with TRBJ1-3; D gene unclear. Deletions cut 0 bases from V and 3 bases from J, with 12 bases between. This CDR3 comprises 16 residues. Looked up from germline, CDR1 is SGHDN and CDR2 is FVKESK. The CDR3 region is CASSQELHSRGNTIYF. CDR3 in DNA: TGTGCCAGCAGCCAAGAGCTTCACAGCCGTGGAAACACCATATATTTT.

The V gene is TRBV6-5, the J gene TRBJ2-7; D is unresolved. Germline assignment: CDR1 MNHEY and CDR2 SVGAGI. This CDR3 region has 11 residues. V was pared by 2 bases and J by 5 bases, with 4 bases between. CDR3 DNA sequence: TGTGCCAGCAGTTACGGACACGAGCAGTACTTC. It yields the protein CASSYGHEQYF.

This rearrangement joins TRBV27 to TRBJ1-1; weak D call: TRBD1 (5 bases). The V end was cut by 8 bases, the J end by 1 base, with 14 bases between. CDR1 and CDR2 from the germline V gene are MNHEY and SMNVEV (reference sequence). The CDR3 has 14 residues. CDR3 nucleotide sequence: TGTGCCAGCTACAATCAGGGTCGGAACACTGAAGCTTTCTTT. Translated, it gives CASYNQGRNTEAFF.

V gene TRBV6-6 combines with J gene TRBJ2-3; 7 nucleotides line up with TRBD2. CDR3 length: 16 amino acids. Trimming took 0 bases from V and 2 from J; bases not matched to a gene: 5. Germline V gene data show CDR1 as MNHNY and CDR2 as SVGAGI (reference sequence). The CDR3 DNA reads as TGTGCCAGCAGTTACTCGAAGGGAGGGCACACAGATACGCAGTATTTT. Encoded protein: CASSYSKGGHTDTQYF.

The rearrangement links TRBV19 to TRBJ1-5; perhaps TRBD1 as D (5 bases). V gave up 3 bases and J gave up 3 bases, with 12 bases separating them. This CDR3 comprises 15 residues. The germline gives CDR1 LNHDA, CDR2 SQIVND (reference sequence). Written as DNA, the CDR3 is TGTGCCAGTAGTATCCCGGGGCCTTTCAATCAGCCCCAGCATTTT. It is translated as CASSIPGPFNQPQHF.

In DNA, the CDR3 is TGTGCCAGCAGCCGTCCAGCGGGAGCGGTAGGAAATGAGCAGTTCTTC. It specifies CASSRPAGAVGNEQFF. The genes are TRBV7-7 and TRBJ2-1; 8 bases line up with TRBD2. The CDR3 extends over 16 amino acids. The trim removed 5 bases at V and 7 bases at J, leaving 13 bases unmatched. Germline CDR1 SSHAT, CDR2 FNYEAQ (reference sequence).

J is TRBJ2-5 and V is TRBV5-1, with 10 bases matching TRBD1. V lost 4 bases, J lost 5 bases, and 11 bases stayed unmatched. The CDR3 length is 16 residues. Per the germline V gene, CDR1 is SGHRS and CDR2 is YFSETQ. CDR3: CASSLTGGTGTETQYF. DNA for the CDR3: TGCGCCAGCAGCCTGACAGGGGGCACCGGGACGGAGACCCAGTACTTC.

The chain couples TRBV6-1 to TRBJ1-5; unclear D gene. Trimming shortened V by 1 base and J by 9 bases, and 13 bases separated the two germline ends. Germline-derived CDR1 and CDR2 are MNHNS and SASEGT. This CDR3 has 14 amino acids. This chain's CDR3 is CASSEVGGGAPQHF. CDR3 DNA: TGTGCCAGCAGTGAAGTAGGTGGCGGTGCGCCCCAGCATTTT.

CDR3 coding DNA: TGTGCCAGCAGCTTAGAGGAGAACTATGGCTACACCTTC. This gives the protein CASSLEENYGYTF. The chain combines TRBV11-2 with TRBJ1-2; no definite D call. The V gene lost 0 bases and the J gene lost 2 bases, with 4 bases spanning the gap. The CDR3 runs 13 residues. The V gene's germline CDR1 is SGHAT and CDR2 FQNNGV.

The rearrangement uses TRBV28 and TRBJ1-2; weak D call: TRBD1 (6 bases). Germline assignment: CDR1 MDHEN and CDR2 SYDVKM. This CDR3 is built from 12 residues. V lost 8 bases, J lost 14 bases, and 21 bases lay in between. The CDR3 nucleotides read TGTGCCAGCGAGAGGGTCGGACAGCCTTCAACCTTC. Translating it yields CASERVGQPSTF.

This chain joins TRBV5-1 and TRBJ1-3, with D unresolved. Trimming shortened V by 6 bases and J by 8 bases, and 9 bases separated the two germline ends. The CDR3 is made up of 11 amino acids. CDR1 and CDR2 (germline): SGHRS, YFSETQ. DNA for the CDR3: TGCGCCAGCATGGGTGGGGACACCATATATTTT. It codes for CASMGGDTIYF. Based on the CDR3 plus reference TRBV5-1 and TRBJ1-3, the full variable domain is KAGVTQTPRYLIKTRGQQVTLSCSPISGHRSVSWYQQTPGQGLQFLFEYFSETQRNKGNFPGRFSGRQFSNSRSEMNVSTLELGDSALYLCASMGGDTIYFGEGSWLTVV.

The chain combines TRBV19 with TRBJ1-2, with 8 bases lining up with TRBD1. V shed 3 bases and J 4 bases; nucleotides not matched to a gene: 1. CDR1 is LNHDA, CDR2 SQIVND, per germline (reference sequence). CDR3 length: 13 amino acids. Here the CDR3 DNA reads TGTGCCAGTAGTATTGGACAGGGCTATGGCTACACCTTC. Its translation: CASSIGQGYGYTF.

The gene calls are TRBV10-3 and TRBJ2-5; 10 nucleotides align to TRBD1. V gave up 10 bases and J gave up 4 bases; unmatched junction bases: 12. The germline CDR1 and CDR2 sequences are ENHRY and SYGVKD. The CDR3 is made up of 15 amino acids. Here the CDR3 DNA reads TGTGCCAGCGCCCGACAGGGGGCAGACGGAGAGACCCAGTACTTC. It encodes CASARQGADGETQYF.

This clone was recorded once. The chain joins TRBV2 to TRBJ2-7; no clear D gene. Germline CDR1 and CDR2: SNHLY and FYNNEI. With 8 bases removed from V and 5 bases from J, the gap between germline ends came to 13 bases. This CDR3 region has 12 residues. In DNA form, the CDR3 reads TGTGCCAGCGGCCAGCAGATAAACGAGCAGTACTTC. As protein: CASGQQINEQYF.

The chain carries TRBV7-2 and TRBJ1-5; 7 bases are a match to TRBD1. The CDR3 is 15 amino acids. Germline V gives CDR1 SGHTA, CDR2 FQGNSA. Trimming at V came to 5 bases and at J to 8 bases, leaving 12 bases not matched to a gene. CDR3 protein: CASSDRQGLGKPQHF. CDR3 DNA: TGTGCCAGCAGCGACCGACAGGGCCTAGGAAAGCCCCAGCATTTT.

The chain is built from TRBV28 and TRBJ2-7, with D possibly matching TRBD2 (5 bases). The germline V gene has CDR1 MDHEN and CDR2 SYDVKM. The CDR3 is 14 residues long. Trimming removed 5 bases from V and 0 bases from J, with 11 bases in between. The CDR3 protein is CASSPTTYSYEQYF. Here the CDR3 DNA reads TGTGCCAGCAGTCCGACTACTTACTCCTACGAGCAGTACTTC.

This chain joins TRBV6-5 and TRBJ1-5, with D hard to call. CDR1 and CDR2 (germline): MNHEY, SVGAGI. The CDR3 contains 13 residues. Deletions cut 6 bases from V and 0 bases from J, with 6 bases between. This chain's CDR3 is CASSTGSNQPQHF. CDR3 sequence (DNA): TGTGCCAGCAGCACCGGTAGCAATCAGCCCCAGCATTTT.

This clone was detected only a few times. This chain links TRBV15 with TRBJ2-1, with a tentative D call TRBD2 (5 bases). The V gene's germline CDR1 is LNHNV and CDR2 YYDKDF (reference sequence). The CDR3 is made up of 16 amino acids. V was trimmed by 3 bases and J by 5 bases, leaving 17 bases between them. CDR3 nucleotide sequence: TGTGCCACCAGCAGTGTTGGAGCGGACCGGAACAATGAGCAGTTCTTC. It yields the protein CATSSVGADRNNEQFF.

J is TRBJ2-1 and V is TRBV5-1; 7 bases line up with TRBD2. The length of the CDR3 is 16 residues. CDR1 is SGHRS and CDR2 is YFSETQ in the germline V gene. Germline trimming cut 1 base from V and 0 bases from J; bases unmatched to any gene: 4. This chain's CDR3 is CASSLTSGTSYNEQFF. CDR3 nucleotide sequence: TGCGCCAGCAGCTTGACAAGCGGGACCTCCTACAATGAGCAGTTCTTC.

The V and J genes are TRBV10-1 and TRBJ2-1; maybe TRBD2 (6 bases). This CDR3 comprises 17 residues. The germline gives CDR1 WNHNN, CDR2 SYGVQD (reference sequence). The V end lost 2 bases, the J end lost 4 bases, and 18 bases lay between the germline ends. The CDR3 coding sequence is TGCGCCAGCAGTGAGGGGAGAGGGACTCCTCCTTACAATGAGCAGTTCTTC. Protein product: CASSEGRGTPPYNEQFF.

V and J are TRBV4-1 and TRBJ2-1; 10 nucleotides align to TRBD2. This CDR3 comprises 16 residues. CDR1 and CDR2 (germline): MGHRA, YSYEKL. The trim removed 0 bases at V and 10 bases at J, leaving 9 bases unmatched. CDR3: CASSQEGSGRAGEQFF. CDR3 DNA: TGCGCCAGCAGCCAAGAGGGGAGCGGGAGGGCCGGGGAGCAGTTCTTC.

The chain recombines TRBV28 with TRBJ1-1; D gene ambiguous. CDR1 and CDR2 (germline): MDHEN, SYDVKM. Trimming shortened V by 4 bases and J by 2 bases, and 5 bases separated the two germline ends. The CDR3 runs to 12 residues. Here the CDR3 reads CASSSVNTEAFF. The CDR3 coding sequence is TGTGCCAGCAGTTCTGTCAACACTGAAGCTTTCTTT.

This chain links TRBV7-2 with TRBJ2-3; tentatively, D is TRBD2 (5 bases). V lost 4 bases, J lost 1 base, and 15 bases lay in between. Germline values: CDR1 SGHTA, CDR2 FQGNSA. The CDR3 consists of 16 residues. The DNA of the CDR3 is TGTGCCAGCAGCTCTCGAAGCGGAGGAGGCACAGATACGCAGTATTTT. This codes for CASSSRSGGGTDTQYF.

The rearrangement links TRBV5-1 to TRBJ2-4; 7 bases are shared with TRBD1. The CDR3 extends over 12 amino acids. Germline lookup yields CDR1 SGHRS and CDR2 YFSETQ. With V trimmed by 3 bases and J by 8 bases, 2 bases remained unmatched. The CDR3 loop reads CASSSGQDIQYF. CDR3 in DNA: TGCGCCAGCAGCTCCGGACAGGACATTCAGTACTTC.

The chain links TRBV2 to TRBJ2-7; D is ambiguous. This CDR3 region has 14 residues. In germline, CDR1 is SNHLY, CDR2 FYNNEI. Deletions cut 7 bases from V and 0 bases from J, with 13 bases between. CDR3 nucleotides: TGTGCCAGCATAGGAACCTACCTCTCCTACGAGCAGTACTTC. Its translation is CASIGTYLSYEQYF.